A selection of T cell receptor beta chains follows, all from one sample in a study of shared clonotypes between healthy human individuals. Assay used: immunoSEQ multiplex PCR; TCRdb lists only in-frame clones, some missing. Of about 2 million clones listed, about 94% are singletons. The sequencing sample was made of naive CD8+ T cells sorted from blood. These receptors were obtained from a man aged 18 to 29 in good health. Both conserved end residues are part of each CDR3. D genes are given only for firm matches. Size tells how often a clone was seen (once, few, many) or the class of an expanded clone, and some rows leave it out.

j_call | v_call | d_call | clone_size | cdr3_aa | cdr3_nt
TRBJ1-1 | TRBV10-2 | TRBD1 | - | CASSEYWDRGMNTEAFF | TGCGCCAGCAGTGAGTATTGGGACAGGGGGATGAACACTGAAGCTTTCTTT
TRBJ2-7 | TRBV2 | - | - | CASSEVGQDYEQYF | TGTGCCAGCAGTGAAGTTGGGCAGGACTACGAGCAGTACTTC
TRBJ2-3 | TRBV11-2 | TRBD2 | - | CASSYGAGDTDTQYF | TGTGCCAGCAGCTACGGAGCGGGAGACACAGATACGCAGTATTTT
TRBJ2-2 | TRBV6-5 | - | - | CASSYSYTGELFF | TGTGCCAGCAGTTACTCGTACACCGGGGAGCTGTTTTTT
TRBJ1-3 | TRBV4-2 | - | - | CASSQAPRRDSGNTIYF | TGTGCCAGCAGCCAAGCACCGAGAAGGGACTCTGGAAACACCATATATTTT
TRBJ1-4 | TRBV7-2 | TRBD1 | once | CASSYAGTVDEKLFF | TGTGCCAGCAGCTACGCCGGGACAGTGGATGAAAAACTGTTTTTT
TRBJ1-2 | TRBV5-1 | - | - | CASSDYGYTF | TGCGCCAGCAGCGACTATGGCTACACCTTC
TRBJ2-2 | TRBV5-4 | - | - | CASSLAGTGELFF | TGTGCCAGCAGCTTGGCCGGTACCGGGGAGCTGTTTTTT
TRBJ2-3 | TRBV2 | - | - | CASRLFLAPERDTQYF | TGTGCCAGCAGACTCTTTCTAGCCCCCGAACGGGATACGCAGTATTTT
TRBJ2-5 | TRBV2 | - | once | CASSASPSPETQYF | TGTGCCAGCAGTGCCAGCCCTTCACCAGAGACCCAGTACTTC
TRBJ1-3 | TRBV9 | - | - | CASSVGSGEGSGNTIYF | TGTGCCAGCAGCGTAGGATCTGGCGAGGGCTCTGGAAACACCATATATTTT
TRBJ1-1 | TRBV5-4 | - | once | CASSFGGVEGVEAFF | TGTGCCAGCTCCTTCGGTGGAGTCGAAGGCGTTGAAGCTTTCTTT
TRBJ2-3 | TRBV7-2 | - | - | CASRSTDTQYF | TGTGCCAGCAGATCCACAGATACGCAGTATTTT
TRBJ2-1 | TRBV18 | - | - | CASSPQGGISYNEQFF | TGTGCCAGCTCACCCCAGGGCGGGATCTCCTACAATGAGCAGTTCTTC
TRBJ2-7 | TRBV28 | TRBD2 | - | CASSSSGGVREQYF | TGTGCCAGCAGTAGTAGCGGGGGGGTCAGGGAGCAGTACTTC
TRBJ1-6 | TRBV30 | TRBD1 | - | CAWEMGTGDSPLHF | TGTGCCTGGGAGATGGGGACAGGGGATTCACCCCTCCACTTT
TRBJ1-1 | TRBV19 | - | - | CASSWVAAGNTEAFF | TGTGCCAGTAGTTGGGTAGCGGCTGGGAACACTGAAGCTTTCTTT
TRBJ2-5 | TRBV5-6 | - | - | CASSLDHQETQYF | TGTGCCAGCAGCTTAGACCACCAAGAGACCCAGTACTTC
TRBJ1-3 | TRBV12-5 | - | - | CASGLLSGNTIYF | TGTGCTAGTGGTTTATTATCTGGAAACACCATATATTTT
TRBJ2-3 | TRBV19 | - | - | CASSPYRVGPESTDTQYF | TGTGCCAGTAGTCCCTACCGCGTTGGACCGGAAAGCACAGATACGCAGTATTTT
TRBJ2-4 | TRBV23-1 | TRBD2 | - | CASSQHGRGYF | TGCGCCAGCAGTCAACACGGGAGGGGATACTTC
TRBJ2-7 | TRBV4-1 | - | - | CASSPIPGQAYEQYF | TGCGCCAGCAGCCCAATTCCGGGACAAGCCTACGAGCAGTACTTC
TRBJ2-5 | TRBV10-3 | TRBD1 | - | CAISESLSTGGTQYF | TGTGCCATCAGTGAGTCGTTGAGTACAGGGGGTACCCAGTACTTC
TRBJ1-4 | TRBV28 | - | once | CASSLRGGGWPTNEKLFF | TGTGCCAGCAGTTTACGGGGTGGGGGATGGCCAACTAATGAAAAACTGTTTTTT
TRBJ2-5 | TRBV5-4 | TRBD2 | - | CASSLGASGGLETQYF | TGTGCCAGCAGCCTGGGGGCTAGCGGGGGGCTAGAGACCCAGTACTTC
TRBJ2-1 | TRBV5-4 | - | - | CASSLAGNYNEQFF | TGTGCCAGCAGCTTGGCTGGCAACTACAATGAGCAGTTCTTC
TRBJ2-3 | TRBV5-6 | - | - | CASSLGRPLADTQYF | TGTGCCAGCAGCTTGGGTCGCCCTTTAGCCGATACGCAGTATTTT